The 29 T cell receptor beta chains below were found in one sample sequenced in a study of Ad26.COV2.S vaccination and SARS-CoV-2 variants. The table came from immunoSEQ multiplex PCR; TCRdb's copy has only in-frame clones and leaves some out. This sample has 400,000 to 450,000 clones, with roughly 88% found just once. As to treatment: approximately 18 received Ad26.COV2.S at low or high dose, single or two shots; five or six received placebo; per-sample allocation not given. Specimens were obtained on day 63 following the first vaccine or placebo injection. The sample was peripheral blood, taken in a trial of Ad26.COV2.S vaccine versus placebo. Receptors were obtained from a person between 18 and 59 years old who received the Ad26.COV2.S COVID-19 vaccine or a placebo.

The gene calls are TRBV15 and TRBJ2-5; D unclear. Germline lookup yields CDR1 LNHNV and CDR2 YYDKDF (reference sequence). The V gene lost 2 bases and the J gene lost 1 base, with 11 bases spanning the gap. This CDR3 region has 15 residues. CDR3 sequence (DNA): TGTGCCACCAGCAGAAGTGGTGAGCCCCAAGAGACCCAGTACTTC. Translated, it gives CATSRSGEPQETQYF.

The chain has TRBV27 and TRBJ1-4; possibly TRBD1 for D (5 bases). CDR1 is MNHEY and CDR2 is SMNVEV in the germline V gene (reference sequence). V lost 3 bases to trimming and J lost 0 bases, with 11 bases between them. This CDR3 is 16 amino acids long. The CDR3 sequence: CASSFRGATTNEKLFF. The CDR3 region has the DNA TGTGCCAGCAGTTTTAGGGGCGCTACAACTAATGAAAAACTGTTTTTT.

J is TRBJ2-4 and V is TRBV6-5; 9 bases match TRBD2. The CDR3 spans 15 residues. The germline CDR1 and CDR2 sequences are MNHEY and SVGAGI. J was trimmed by 10 bases and V by 6 bases; bases with no gene match: 13. CDR3 sequence (DNA): TGTGCCAGCAGCCCCGAATTAGCGGGAGTGGGGATTCAGTACTTC. Its protein is CASSPELAGVGIQYF.

This clone has only one observation. The chain employs TRBV9 and TRBJ2-2; D possibly corresponds to TRBD2 (6 bases). The germline V gene encodes CDR1 SGDLS and CDR2 YYNGEE. This CDR3 region has 19 residues. V gave up 4 bases and J gave up 0 bases, with 22 bases separating them. The CDR3 nucleotides read TGTGCCAGCAGCCTAGGGTGGCGGGAAACATCTGCGAACACCGGGGAGCTGTTTTTT. This sequence encodes CASSLGWRETSANTGELFF.

About this clone: Additional DNA sequences in this sample encode the identical CDR3. V is TRBV7-9 and J is TRBJ2-1; D uncertain. The CDR3 spans 11 residues. Germline values: CDR1 SEHNR, CDR2 FQNEAQ (reference sequence). V lost 2 bases and J 7 bases, leaving 3 bases between the germline ends. CDR3 sequence: CASSLSNEQFF. CDR3 nucleotides: TGTGCCAGCAGCTTATCAAATGAGCAGTTCTTC.

The chain is built from TRBV11-3 and TRBJ2-1; perhaps D is TRBD1 or TRBD2 (5 bases each). The CDR3 extends over 14 amino acids. Germline V gene data show CDR1 as SGHNT and CDR2 as YENEEA. V gave up 2 bases and J gave up 13 bases, with 18 bases separating them. CDR3 sequence (DNA): TGTGCCAGCAGCTTAATCCTCCGGGACCAAGACCAGTTCTTC. Translation gives CASSLILRDQDQFF.

The V and J genes are TRBV5-5 and TRBJ1-5; D perhaps matches TRBD1 (6 bases). This CDR3 is 15 amino acids long. Germline assignment: CDR1 SGHKS and CDR2 YYEKEE (reference sequence). V lost 0 bases, J lost 4 bases, and 11 bases lay in between. The CDR3 DNA reads TGTGCCAGCAGCTTGGCGGCGGGGGCTAATCAGCCCCAGCATTTT. Translation gives CASSLAAGANQPQHF. Full variable domain (outside the CDR3, taken from reference TRBV5-5 and TRBJ1-5): DAGVTQSPTHLIKTRGQQVTLRCSPISGHKSVSWYQQVLGQGPQFIFQYYEKEERGRGNFPDRFSARQFPNYSSELNVNALLLGDSALYLCASSLAAGANQPQHFGDGTRLSIL.

With regard to this clone: Other DNA variants within this sample encode the same CDR3. The chain is built from TRBV9 and TRBJ2-1, with D unclear. Trimming pared 0 bases from V and 4 bases from J, leaving 11 bases between. CDR1 is SGDLS, CDR2 YYNGEE, per germline. The CDR3 length is 15 residues. CDR3 in amino acids: CASSVGGRLYNEQFF. Here the CDR3 DNA reads TGTGCCAGCAGCGTAGGCGGAAGGCTATACAATGAGCAGTTCTTC.

The chain couples TRBV6-6 to TRBJ2-7; D is unresolved. V gave up 0 bases and J gave up 2 bases, with 8 bases separating them. In germline, CDR1 is MNHNY, CDR2 SVGAGI (reference sequence). The CDR3 runs 14 residues. The CDR3 bases are TGTGCCAGCAGTTACTCCCCCGTAACCTACGAGCAGTACTTC. Translating gives CASSYSPVTYEQYF.

V gene TRBV7-3 combines with J gene TRBJ2-5; perhaps TRBD2 as D (5 bases). The CDR3 contains 15 residues. Germline CDR1 reads SGHTA; CDR2 reads FQGTGA. Deletions cut 2 bases from V and 6 bases from J, with 16 bases between. CDR3 region: CASSLGGGSSQTQYF. Written as DNA, the CDR3 is TGTGCCAGCAGCTTAGGTGGCGGGTCGTCGCAGACCCAGTACTTC.

The J gene is TRBJ1-4, the V gene TRBV20-1; D remains ambiguous. This CDR3 contains 11 residues. Germline V lookup: CDR1 DFQATT, CDR2 SNEGSKA (reference sequence). V lost 6 bases and J lost 6, with 8 bases in between. CDR3 sequence reads: CSAGMHEKLFF. The DNA of the CDR3 is TGCAGTGCGGGAATGCATGAAAAACTGTTTTTT.

The chain joins TRBV5-1 to TRBJ2-1; D unclear. V was clipped by 0 bases and J by 5 bases, with 3 bases between them. The length of the CDR3 is 12 residues. The germline V gene encodes CDR1 SGHRS and CDR2 YFSETQ. The CDR3 sequence: CASSLGHNEQFF. Here the CDR3 DNA reads TGCGCCAGCAGCTTGGGTCACAATGAGCAGTTCTTC.

The genes are TRBV4-1 and TRBJ2-3, with D possibly matching TRBD2 (6 bases). V was clipped by 2 bases and J by 0 bases, with 15 bases between them. The germline gives CDR1 MGHRA, CDR2 YSYEKL. This CDR3 is 17 amino acids long. CDR3 sequence: CASSQPGREPSTDTQYF. CDR3 sequence (DNA): TGCGCCAGCAGCCAACCGGGACGGGAGCCTAGCACAGATACGCAGTATTTT.

About this clone: Different DNA sequences within this sample yield the same CDR3. The chain uses TRBV20-1 and TRBJ2-5; a possible D gene is TRBD1 (5 bases). The germline V and J ends were trimmed by 6 bases and 4 bases, with 9 bases remaining between them. CDR1 is DFQATT and CDR2 is SNEGSKA in the germline V gene (reference sequence). CDR3 length: 11 amino acids. As DNA, the CDR3 is TGCAGTGCCCTTAGGGGAGAGACCCAGTACTTC. Its protein is CSALRGETQYF.

The chain combines TRBV28 with TRBJ2-2; 8 bases are shared with TRBD1. CDR3 length: 15 amino acids. Germline CDR1 is MDHEN and CDR2 is SYDVKM. The V segment lost 3 bases and the J segment 6 bases; nucleotides outside the gene matches: 6. The CDR3 reads CASSLGDRFSGELFF. The CDR3 DNA reads TGTGCCAGCAGTTTGGGGGACAGGTTCTCCGGGGAGCTGTTTTTT.

The CDR3 protein is CASSPYTANYGYTF. CDR3 nucleotides: TGTGCCAGTAGTCCGTACACGGCTAACTATGGCTACACCTTC. The chain recombines TRBV19 with TRBJ1-2; the D is unclear. Germline V gene data show CDR1 as LNHDA and CDR2 as SQIVND (reference sequence). The CDR3 runs 14 residues. Trimming left V 5 bases short and J 0 bases short, with 10 bases between.

The chain couples TRBV7-3 to TRBJ2-1, with 10 bases matching TRBD2. The length of the CDR3 is 16 residues. The germline V gene has CDR1 SGHTA and CDR2 FQGTGA. The trim removed 2 bases at V and 5 bases at J, leaving 6 bases unmatched. Here the CDR3 reads CASSLDSGRIHNEQFF. DNA of the CDR3: TGTGCCAGCAGCTTAGATAGCGGGAGGATCCACAATGAGCAGTTCTTC.

The rearrangement uses TRBV7-2 and TRBJ2-1; TRBD2 matches 11 bases. V dropped 5 bases and J dropped 6; count of bases not matched to a gene: 12. Germline-derived CDR1 and CDR2 are SGHTA and FQGNSA. The CDR3 is 17 residues long. The CDR3 DNA follows: TGTGCCAGCAGCCACCTACCTATAGCGGGAGGGAGCAATGAGCAGTTCTTC. Translation gives CASSHLPIAGGSNEQFF.

The V gene is TRBV15, the J gene TRBJ2-3, with D possibly matching TRBD2 (5 bases). CDR3 length: 15 residues. Germline V gene lookup returns CDR1 LNHNV and CDR2 YYDKDF (reference sequence). With 0 bases removed from V and 2 bases from J, the gap between germline ends came to 9 bases. The CDR3 coding sequence is TGTGCCACCAGCAGAGACGGGAAGGACACAGATACGCAGTATTTT. This codes for CATSRDGKDTDTQYF.

The chain uses TRBV10-3 and TRBJ1-2, with TRBD1 matching over 9 bases. The CDR3 covers 15 residues. From germline, CDR1 is ENHRY and CDR2 SYGVKD. The ends lost 5 bases at V and 3 bases at J; junction bases unmatched: 7. CDR3 loop: CAISPGQGRDYGYTF. The CDR3 DNA reads TGTGCCATCAGTCCGGGACAGGGTAGAGACTATGGCTACACCTTC.

The chain combines TRBV6-5 with TRBJ2-3; 9 nucleotides agree with TRBD1. The J segment lost 8 bases and the V segment lost 4 bases, leaving 7 bases of the junction unmatched. Germline values: CDR1 MNHEY, CDR2 SVGAGI. The CDR3 covers 14 residues. CDR3 sequence reads: CASSLQGAQGTQYF. Here the CDR3 DNA reads TGTGCCAGCAGTTTACAGGGGGCACAGGGTACGCAGTATTTT.

V usage is TRBV5-1 and J usage is TRBJ2-7; no clear D. The CDR3 is made up of 11 amino acids. Germline V gene data show CDR1 as SGHRS and CDR2 as YFSETQ. V was trimmed by 5 bases and J by 4 bases, leaving 7 bases between them. CDR3 nucleotides: TGCGCCAGCAGTATGGGGTACGAGCAGTACTTC. This gives the protein CASSMGYEQYF.

The genes are TRBV7-2 and TRBJ2-1, with TRBD1 matching 11 bases. CDR3 length equals 16 residues. Trimming took 0 bases from V and 3 from J; bases not matched to a gene: 1. CDR1 and CDR2 (germline): SGHTA, FQGNSA. CDR3 nucleotide sequence: TGTGCCAGCAGCTTAGCGGGGACAGGGGGCTACAATGAGCAGTTCTTC. As protein: CASSLAGTGGYNEQFF.

V and J are TRBV11-1 and TRBJ2-1, with D unclear. CDR3 size: 15 residues. With 1 base removed from V and 0 bases from J, the gap between germline ends came to 7 bases. Germline CDR1 reads SGHAT; CDR2 reads FQDESV (reference sequence). The chain's CDR3 is CASSLGPNSYNEQFF. In DNA, the CDR3 is TGTGCCAGCAGCTTAGGGCCTAACTCCTACAATGAGCAGTTCTTC.

The chain is built from TRBV5-1 and TRBJ2-1; D ambiguous. Germline V gene data show CDR1 as SGHRS and CDR2 as YFSETQ. The CDR3 runs 15 residues. Trimming cost V 0 bases and J 2 bases, with 9 bases left between them. The CDR3 spells CASSLETLAYNEQFF. DNA for the CDR3: TGCGCCAGCAGCTTGGAAACGCTAGCCTACAATGAGCAGTTCTTC.

The V call is TRBV6-5, the J call TRBJ1-4, with D maybe TRBD1 (5 bases). The length of the CDR3 is 15 residues. Trimming cost V 0 bases and J 5 bases, with 10 bases left between them. The germline CDR1 and CDR2 sequences are MNHEY and SVGAGI. The DNA for the CDR3 is TGTGCCAGCAGTTACTCACGGGACTTGAATGAAAAACTGTTTTTT. Its protein product is CASSYSRDLNEKLFF.

The V gene is TRBV14, the J gene TRBJ1-2; maybe TRBD1 (6 bases). This CDR3 region has 17 residues. CDR1 SGHDN and CDR2 FVKESK come from the germline V gene. Trimming took 0 bases from V and 8 from J, leaving 22 bases between them. Written as DNA, the CDR3 is TGTGCCAGCAGCCAAGATGGGGGCCTTTGGAGGGCGAGGGGCTACACCTTC. Protein: CASSQDGGLWRARGYTF.

The rearrangement uses TRBV6-6 and TRBJ1-2; 7 bases align to TRBD1. The CDR3 totals 12 residues. The V and J ends lost 7 bases and 1 base, in that order; junction bases with no gene match: 0. Germline lookup yields CDR1 MNHNY and CDR2 SVGAGI (reference sequence). CDR3 sequence reads: CASNRGNYGYTF. DNA for the CDR3: TGTGCCAGCAACAGGGGTAACTATGGCTACACCTTC.

The genes are TRBV2 and TRBJ2-2; TRBD2 aligns across 11 bases. The V gene's germline CDR1 is SNHLY and CDR2 FYNNEI. CDR3 length: 14 residues. V lost 7 bases, J lost 3 bases, and 1 base stayed unmatched. CDR3 region: CASKLAGDTGELFF. The DNA for the CDR3 is TGTGCCAGCAAACTAGCGGGAGACACCGGGGAGCTGTTTTTT.